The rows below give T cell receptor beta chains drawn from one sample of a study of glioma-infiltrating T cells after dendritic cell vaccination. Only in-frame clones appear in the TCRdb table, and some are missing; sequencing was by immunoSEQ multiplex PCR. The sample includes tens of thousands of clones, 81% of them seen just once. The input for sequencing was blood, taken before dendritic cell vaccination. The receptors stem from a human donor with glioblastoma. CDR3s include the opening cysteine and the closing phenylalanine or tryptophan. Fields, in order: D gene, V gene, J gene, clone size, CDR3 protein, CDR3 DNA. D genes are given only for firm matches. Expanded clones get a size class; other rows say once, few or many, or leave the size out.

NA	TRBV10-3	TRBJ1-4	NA	CAISEPGINEKLFF	TGTGCCATCAGTGAGCCCGGTATTAATGAAAAACTGTTTTTT
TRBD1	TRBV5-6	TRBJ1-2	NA	CASSMDREGTYGYTF	TGTGCCAGCAGTATGGACAGGGAAGGAACCTATGGCTACACCTTC
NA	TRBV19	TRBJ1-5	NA	CASSQGRVGNQPQHF	TGTGCCAGTAGTCAGGGGAGGGTGGGCAATCAGCCCCAGCATTTT
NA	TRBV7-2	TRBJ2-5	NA	CASSRRGGWRDGTETQYF	TGTGCCAGCAGCCGTAGGGGGGGGTGGAGGGACGGGACGGAGACCCAGTACTTC
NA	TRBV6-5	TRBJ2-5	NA	CASSYLRGGETQYF	TGTGCCAGCAGTTACTTAAGGGGAGGAGAGACCCAGTACTTC
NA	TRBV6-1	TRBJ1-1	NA	CASSDPGTEAFF	TGTGCCAGCAGTGACCCAGGGACTGAAGCTTTCTTT
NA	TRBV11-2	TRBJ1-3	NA	CASSTGHEPGNTIYF	TGTGCCAGCAGCACGGGACACGAGCCTGGAAACACCATATATTTT
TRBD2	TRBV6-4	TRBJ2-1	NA	CASSDGTSGGVEQFF	TGTGCCAGCAGTGACGGGACTAGCGGGGGGGTGGAGCAGTTCTTC
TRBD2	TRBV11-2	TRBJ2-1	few	CASSPGTSGLNEQFF	TGTGCCAGCAGCCCCGGGACTAGCGGTCTCAATGAGCAGTTCTTC
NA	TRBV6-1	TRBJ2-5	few	CASSETSGTGGETQYF	TGTGCCAGCAGTGAAACTTCGGGGACCGGGGGAGAGACCCAGTACTTC
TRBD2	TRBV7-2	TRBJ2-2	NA	CASSFGGAGELFF	TGTGCCAGCAGCTTTGGGGGGGCCGGGGAGCTGTTTTTT
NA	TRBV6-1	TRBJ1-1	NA	CASSPGSWNTEAFF	TGTGCCAGCAGTCCAGGGTCCTGGAACACTGAAGCTTTCTTT
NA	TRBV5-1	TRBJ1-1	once	CASSLGARRGTEAFF	TGCGCCAGCAGCTTGGGGGCCAGACGGGGGACTGAAGCTTTCTTT
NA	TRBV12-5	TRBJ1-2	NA	CASGLISYGYTF	TGTGCTAGTGGTTTGATTAGCTATGGCTACACCTTC
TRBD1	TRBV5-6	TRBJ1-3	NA	CASSPWDRLRGNTIYF	TGTGCCAGCAGCCCCTGGGACAGGCTACGTGGAAACACCATATATTTT